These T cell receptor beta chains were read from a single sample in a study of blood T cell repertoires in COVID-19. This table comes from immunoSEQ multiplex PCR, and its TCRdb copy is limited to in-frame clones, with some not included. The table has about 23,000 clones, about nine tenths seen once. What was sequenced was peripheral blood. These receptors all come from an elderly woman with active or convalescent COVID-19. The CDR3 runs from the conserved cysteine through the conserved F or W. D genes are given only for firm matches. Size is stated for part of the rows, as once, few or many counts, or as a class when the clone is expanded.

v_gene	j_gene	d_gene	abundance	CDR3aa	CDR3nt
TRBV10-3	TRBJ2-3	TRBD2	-	CATRGEREIDTQYF	TGTGCCACCCGGGGGGAGCGGGAGATAGATACGCAGTATTTT
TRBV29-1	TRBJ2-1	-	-	CSVRIPQGYNEQFF	TGCAGCGTTCGAATCCCCCAGGGATACAATGAGCAGTTCTTC
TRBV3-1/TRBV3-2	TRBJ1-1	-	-	CASSQDLANTEAFF	TGTGCCAGCAGCCAAGATCTAGCGAACACTGAAGCTTTCTTT
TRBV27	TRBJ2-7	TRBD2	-	CASSGTSGGYEQYF	TGTGCCAGCAGTGGGACTAGCGGGGGCTACGAGCAGTACTTC
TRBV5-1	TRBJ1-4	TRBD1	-	CASSPAQRTGDGEKLFF	TGCGCCAGCAGCCCGGCGCAACGGACAGGGGATGGAGAAAAACTGTTTTTT
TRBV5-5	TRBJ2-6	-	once	CASSIGPTGANVLTF	TGTGCCAGCAGCATCGGTCCTACTGGGGCCAACGTCCTGACTTTC
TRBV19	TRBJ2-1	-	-	CASSPSRSSYNEQFF	TGTGCCAGTAGTCCCTCTAGGAGCTCCTACAATGAGCAGTTCTTC
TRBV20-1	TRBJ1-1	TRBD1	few	CSAMPGQGAFF	TGCAGTGCAATGCCGGGACAGGGGGCTTTCTTT
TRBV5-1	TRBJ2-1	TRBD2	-	CASSPTERGRNEQFF	TGCGCCAGCAGTCCTACCGAGCGGGGGAGGAATGAGCAGTTCTTC
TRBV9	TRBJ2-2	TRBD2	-	CASSAGLDRELFF	TGTGCCAGCAGCGCGGGACTAGATCGGGAGCTGTTTTTT
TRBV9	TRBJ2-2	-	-	CASSVDLGAVGTGELFF	TGTGCCAGCAGCGTAGATTTGGGGGCGGTAGGGACCGGGGAGCTGTTTTTT
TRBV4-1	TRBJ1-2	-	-	CASSQDQEFVNYGYTF	TGCGCCAGCAGCCAAGATCAAGAGTTTGTTAACTATGGCTACACCTTC
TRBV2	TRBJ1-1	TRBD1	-	CASSVHWDRGLNTEAFF	TGTGCCAGCAGTGTACATTGGGACAGGGGTTTGAACACTGAAGCTTTCTTT
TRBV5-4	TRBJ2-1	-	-	CASSLSSAYHNEQFF	TGTGCCAGCAGCTTGTCTAGCGCCTATCACAATGAGCAGTTCTTC
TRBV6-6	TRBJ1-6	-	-	CASSYFGEAGELHF	TGTGCCAGCAGTTACTTCGGGGAGGCCGGCGAACTCCACTTT
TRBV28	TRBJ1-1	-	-	CASSFARNTEAFF	TGTGCCAGCAGTTTTGCTAGGAACACTGAAGCTTTCTTT
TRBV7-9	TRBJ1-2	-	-	CASSLALDRLLYGYTF	TGTGCCAGCAGCTTAGCGTTGGACAGACTTCTCTATGGCTACACCTTC
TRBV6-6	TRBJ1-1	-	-	CASSYGRGPTEAFF	TGTGCCAGCAGTTACGGCAGGGGACCCACTGAAGCTTTCTTT
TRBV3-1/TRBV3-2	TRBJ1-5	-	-	CASSQSRASNQPQHF	TGTGCCAGCAGCCAATCCAGGGCCAGCAATCAGCCCCAGCATTTT
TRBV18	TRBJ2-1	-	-	CASSPQDRPIYNEQFF	TGTGCCAGCTCACCGCAGGACAGACCTATCTACAATGAGCAGTTCTTC
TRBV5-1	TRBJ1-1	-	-	CASSQRIQGNTEAFF	TGCGCCAGCAGCCAACGAATACAGGGAAACACTGAAGCTTTCTTT
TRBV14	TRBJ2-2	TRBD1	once	CASSQLYRGRSGELFF	TGTGCCAGCAGCCAACTTTACAGGGGGCGGAGCGGGGAGCTGTTTTTT
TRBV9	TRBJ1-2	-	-	CASSAGHLGYTF	TGTGCCAGCAGCGCAGGACACCTTGGCTACACCTTC
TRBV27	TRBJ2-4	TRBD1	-	CASTFLLGQAPRWAKNIQYF	TGTGCCAGCACCTTTCTCTTGGGACAGGCTCCTAGGTGGGCCAAAAACATTCAGTACTTC
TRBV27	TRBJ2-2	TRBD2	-	CASSLSGTSGRIGELFF	TGTGCCAGCAGTTTATCGGGGACTAGCGGGAGGATCGGGGAGCTGTTTTTT
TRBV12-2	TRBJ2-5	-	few	CASRFLVLEETQYF	TGTGCAAGTCGCTTCCTAGTCTTGGAAGAGACCCAGTACTTC
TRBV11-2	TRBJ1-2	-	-	CASSLLIGDGYTF	TGTGCCAGCAGCTTGCTGATAGGGGATGGCTACACCTTC
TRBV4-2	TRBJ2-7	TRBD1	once	CASKGQTYEQYF	TGTGCCAGTAAGGGACAGACCTACGAGCAGTACTTC
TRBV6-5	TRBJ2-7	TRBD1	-	CASRPTGASSYEQYF	TGTGCCAGCAGACCGACAGGGGCGAGCTCCTACGAGCAGTACTTC
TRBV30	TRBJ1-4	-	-	CAWSPWATATNEKLFF	TGTGCCTGGAGCCCCTGGGCGACAGCCACTAATGAAAAACTGTTTTTT
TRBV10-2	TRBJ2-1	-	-	CASTVTGDRSYEQFF	TGCGCCAGCACGGTTACGGGGGATCGTAGTTATGAGCAGTTCTTC
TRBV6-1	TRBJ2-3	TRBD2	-	CASSEMFGGASGTDTQYF	TGTGCCAGCAGTGAAATGTTCGGGGGGGCGTCGGGCACAGATACGCAGTATTTT
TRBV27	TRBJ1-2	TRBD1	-	CASSFGQGASYTF	TGTGCCAGCAGTTTTGGACAGGGGGCGAGCTACACCTTC
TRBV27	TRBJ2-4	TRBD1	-	CASSPHGFRDRASLAKNIQYF	TGTGCCAGCAGTCCCCACGGATTCCGGGACAGGGCTTCCTTAGCCAAAAACATTCAGTACTTC
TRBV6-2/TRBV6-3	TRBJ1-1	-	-	CASSYAWGGTEAFF	TGTGCCAGCAGTTACGCGTGGGGCGGCACTGAAGCTTTCTTT
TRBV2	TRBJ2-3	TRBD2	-	CASRLGTSGTDTQYF	TGTGCCAGCAGGCTTGGGACTAGCGGCACAGATACGCAGTATTTT
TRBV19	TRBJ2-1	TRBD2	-	CASRSGTSGWGSYNEQFF	TGTGCCAGTAGATCAGGGACTAGCGGGTGGGGCTCCTACAATGAGCAGTTCTTC
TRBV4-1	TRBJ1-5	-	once	CASSQEWRDQPQHF	TGCGCCAGCAGCCAAGAGTGGAGGGATCAGCCCCAGCATTTT
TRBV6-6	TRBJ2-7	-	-	CASTSSYEQYF	TGTGCCAGCACTAGCAGCTACGAGCAGTACTTC
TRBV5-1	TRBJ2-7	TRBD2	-	CASSNGGDPGHEQYF	TGCGCCAGCAGTAATGGGGGGGACCCGGGCCACGAGCAGTACTTC
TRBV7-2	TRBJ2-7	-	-	CASSRGGFAGYEQYF	TGTGCCAGCAGCCGTGGGGGCTTTGCGGGCTACGAGCAGTACTTC